This TCR beta chain was recovered during a study of Graves' ophthalmopathy and Graves' hyperthyroidism. Each donor who had ophthalmopathy showed moderate-to-severe activity, a CAS of ≥3, a NOSPECS of ≥4, and a duration under 3 months. Amplified TCR beta CDR3 regions were obtained using RNA transcripts as template. A first-round RT-PCR used HTBI primers, followed by a second-round multiplex PCR. From the multiplex PCR reads, TCRdb called clonotypes with MiXCR, one entry per CDR3 protein. This sample has hundreds of thousands of distinct CDR3 sequences, with 35% to 50% found just once. The TCR originated in an adult man with Graves' ophthalmopathy. Material for sequencing was peripheral blood.

The DNA for the CDR3 is TGCAGCCAAGGAGCAGGGAGCTATGGCTACACCTTC. Translated, it gives CSQGAGSYGYTF. V gene TRBV29-1 combines with J gene TRBJ1-2, with TRBD1 as a possible D gene (5 bases). The V gene lost 8 bases and the J gene lost 4 bases, with 14 bases spanning the gap. The CDR3 has 12 residues. CDR1 and CDR2 (germline): SQVTM, ANQGSEA.